A selection of T cell receptor beta chains follows, all from one sample in a study of T cell clusters in autoimmune cytopenias. TCRdb derives one entry per CDR3 protein from the multiplex PCR reads, leaving out DNA. This listing includes roughly 5,400 distinct CDR3 sequences. This sample was also put to use in a study of T cell repertoires in aging, cancer and after chemotherapy.

Sequenced material: peripheral blood. The origin of the receptors is a human donor in good health. CDR3s include the opening cysteine and the closing phenylalanine or tryptophan. The order of the fields is clone size, V gene, J gene, CDR3 protein. Size is omitted from some rows. Given values are once, few, many or a class for expanded clones.

size: NA; V: TRBV15; J: TRBJ1-1; CDR3: CATSRDQGKGTEAFF
size: medium-sized; V: TRBV18; J: TRBJ2-1; CDR3: CASSPRLAGVNNEQFF
size: medium-sized; V: TRBV6-5; J: TRBJ2-3; CDR3: CASRERDYGADTQYF
size: NA; V: TRBV10-3; J: TRBJ2-5; CDR3: CAISDAHAQETQYF
size: NA; V: TRBV7-2; J: TRBJ2-2; CDR3: CASSGHRGLPVGELFF
size: medium-sized; V: TRBV5-4; J: TRBJ2-3; CDR3: CASSRTGETTDTQYF
size: NA; V: TRBV6-5; J: TRBJ1-5; CDR3: CASSYRGWGNQPQHF
size: NA; V: TRBV20-1; J: TRBJ2-1; CDR3: CSARKWDGAYNEQFF
size: NA; V: TRBV5-1; J: TRBJ1-6; CDR3: CASSLVRGRSPLHF
size: NA; V: TRBV28; J: TRBJ1-5; CDR3: CASIGGLREPQHF
size: medium-sized; V: TRBV30; J: TRBJ2-7; CDR3: CAWTSGSLASYEQYF
size: NA; V: TRBV20-1; J: TRBJ1-6; CDR3: CSARVGNSPLHF
size: NA; V: TRBV12-3/TRBV12-4; J: TRBJ1-5; CDR3: CASSLRWGTENSNQPQPF
size: NA; V: TRBV20-1; J: TRBJ1-5; CDR3: CSSILLGGRGQPQHF
size: NA; V: TRBV12-3/TRBV12-4; J: TRBJ2-1; CDR3: CASSFGASGSRRNEQFF
size: medium-sized; V: TRBV6-5; J: TRBJ1-4; CDR3: CASSRQPSTNEKLFF
size: medium-sized; V: TRBV6-4; J: TRBJ2-3; CDR3: CASSDLAGADTQYF
size: medium-sized; V: TRBV6-1; J: TRBJ1-6; CDR3: CASTLFPPLHF
size: NA; V: TRBV24-1; J: TRBJ2-1; CDR3: CATSDTPGPHNEQFF
size: medium-sized; V: TRBV18; J: TRBJ2-3; CDR3: CASSPRQRPRGSDTQYF
size: NA; V: TRBV12-3/TRBV12-4; J: TRBJ2-3; CDR3: CASSFRTSGSTDTQYF
size: medium-sized; V: TRBV6-5; J: TRBJ2-1; CDR3: CASSQQGRDEQFF
size: NA; V: TRBV6-1; J: TRBJ1-1; CDR3: CASSEGVVLNTEAFF
size: NA; V: TRBV6-5; J: TRBJ1-6; CDR3: CASSYDRGLGGLWNSPLHF
size: medium-sized; V: TRBV10-3; J: TRBJ1-4; CDR3: CATMQQGAMEKLFF
size: NA; V: TRBV20-1; J: TRBJ2-3; CDR3: CSARSSDSTDTQYF
size: NA; V: TRBV20-1; J: TRBJ1-6; CDR3: CSAEQGRNSPLHF
size: NA; V: TRBV28; J: TRBJ1-1; CDR3: CASSSGGVSTEAFF
size: NA; V: TRBV12-3/TRBV12-4; J: TRBJ2-5; CDR3: CASSLALGGLQETQYF
size: NA; V: TRBV12-3/TRBV12-4; J: TRBJ1-2; CDR3: CASSLDTGYGYTF
size: NA; V: TRBV7-9; J: TRBJ1-2; CDR3: CASSLVEGDGYTF
size: NA; V: TRBV20-1; J: TRBJ2-7; CDR3: CSAKGDSGYEQYF
size: NA; V: TRBV27; J: TRBJ2-7; CDR3: CASSLGQSYEQYF
size: NA; V: TRBV28; J: TRBJ1-2; CDR3: CASNRAGTGRSTDGYTF
size: NA; V: TRBV11-2; J: TRBJ1-5; CDR3: CASSLGQGSNQPQHF
size: medium-sized; V: TRBV7-4; J: TRBJ2-7; CDR3: CASSTTDRGTYEQYF
size: medium-sized; V: TRBV5-4; J: TRBJ2-3; CDR3: CASSLYLDTQYF
size: NA; V: TRBV30; J: TRBJ2-3; CDR3: CAWSASLDTQYF
size: NA; V: TRBV11-2; J: TRBJ2-2; CDR3: CASSLNSGELFF
size: NA; V: TRBV27; J: TRBJ1-1; CDR3: CASSPKSLGGKNTEAFF
size: NA; V: TRBV20-1; J: TRBJ2-3; CDR3: CSARETRRGTDTQYF
size: medium-sized; V: TRBV27; J: TRBJ2-6; CDR3: CASSFIGSGANVLTF
size: NA; V: TRBV20-1; J: TRBJ2-7; CDR3: CSATTSGSYEQYF
size: medium-sized; V: TRBV19; J: TRBJ2-6; CDR3: CASSVSGANVLTF
size: NA; V: TRBV10-3; J: TRBJ2-1; CDR3: CAIRDPSYNEQFF
size: medium-sized; V: TRBV5-4; J: TRBJ2-5; CDR3: CASSGGQGSQETQYF
size: medium-sized; V: TRBV29-1; J: TRBJ1-1; CDR3: CSVVRGQNTEAFF
size: NA; V: TRBV5-1; J: TRBJ1-2; CDR3: CASSLVGVNYGYTF
size: medium-sized; V: TRBV27; J: TRBJ2-7; CDR3: CASSLATDYEQYF